The 30 T cell receptor beta chains presented below share a single source sample, sequenced in a study of blood T cell repertoires in COVID-19. Produced via immunoSEQ multiplex PCR; TCRdb's table is partial and in-frame only. The sample lists approximately 300,000 clones; over 75% were seen once. The specimen sequenced was peripheral blood. The receptor set was obtained from a woman younger than 45 with COVID-19, enrolled during active disease.

The sample holds a few counts of this clone. The genes are TRBV7-9 and TRBJ1-4; 7 nucleotides line up with TRBD1. This CDR3 contains 13 residues. CDR1 is SEHNR, CDR2 FQNEAQ, per germline (reference sequence). With V trimmed by 5 bases and J by 8 bases, 5 bases remained unmatched. The CDR3 spells CASSPTGFEKLFF. The CDR3, as DNA: TGTGCCAGCAGCCCGACAGGGTTCGAAAAACTGTTTTTT.

This chain uses TRBV6-6 with TRBJ1-4; 10 nucleotides agree with TRBD1. Germline CDR1 is MNHNY and CDR2 is SVGAGI (reference sequence). This CDR3 has 17 residues. Trimming took 5 bases from V and 0 from J; bases not matched to a gene: 6. The CDR3 sequence is CASSPGQGGATNEKLFF. DNA of the CDR3: TGTGCCAGCAGTCCCGGACAGGGGGGTGCAACTAATGAAAAACTGTTTTTT.

This clone was recorded a few times. The rearrangement uses TRBV3-1 (or the pseudogene TRBV3-2) and TRBJ2-7; 10 bases fit TRBD1. Germline lookup yields CDR1 LGHDT and CDR2 YNNKEL (reference sequence). The length of the CDR3 is 16 residues. V gave up 4 bases and J gave up 0 bases; unmatched junction bases: 6. CDR3 protein: CASSPPTGGSSYEQYF. The DNA of the CDR3 is TGTGCCAGCAGCCCCCCGACAGGGGGCAGCTCCTACGAGCAGTACTTC.

V and J are TRBV28 and TRBJ2-7; 7 nucleotides match TRBD1. This CDR3 contains 13 residues. Germline CDR1 is MDHEN and CDR2 is SYDVKM. The ends lost 6 bases at V and 3 bases at J; junction bases unmatched: 5. The CDR3 DNA is TGTGCCAGCAGCCCCGGACAGGACTACGAGCAGTACTTC. It yields the protein CASSPGQDYEQYF.

The J gene is TRBJ2-5, the V gene TRBV6-5, with a weak D call TRBD2 (7 bases). The CDR3 contains 14 residues. Germline assignment: CDR1 MNHEY and CDR2 SVGAGI. Trimming stripped 0 bases from V and 5 bases from J, with 10 bases between. CDR3 in DNA: TGTGCCAGCAGTTACTCGGGGGGGCGGGAGACCCAGTACTTC. It encodes CASSYSGGRETQYF.

V and J are TRBV30 and TRBJ2-7; 9 bases align to TRBD1. The CDR3 is 13 amino acids. Germline CDR1 and CDR2: GTSNPN and SVGIG (reference sequence). V lost 2 bases and J lost 3; bases outside the gene matches: 2. The CDR3 region has the DNA TGTGCCTGGAGTCCGGGACAGGGCTACGAGCAGTACTTC. This codes for CAWSPGQGYEQYF.

This rearrangement joins TRBV10-2 to TRBJ2-7; TRBD2 agrees at 8 bases. Trimming took 4 bases from V and 3 from J; bases not matched to a gene: 5. CDR1 WSHSY and CDR2 SAAADI come from the germline V gene. The CDR3 totals 14 residues. The CDR3 coding sequence is TGCGCCAGCAGTGGGCTAGCGGGCGACTACGAGCAGTACTTC. This gives the protein CASSGLAGDYEQYF.

This chain joins TRBV4-3 and TRBJ2-7; D not resolved. The V and J ends lost 4 bases and 0 bases respectively, with 10 bases between them. Per the germline V gene, CDR1 is LGHNA and CDR2 is YSLEER. CDR3 length equals 14 residues. The chain's CDR3 is CASSPHYGSYEQYF. The DNA of the CDR3 is TGCGCCAGCAGCCCGCACTACGGCTCCTACGAGCAGTACTTC.

This clone was observed once. The CDR3 protein is CASNQLARDNEQFF. The CDR3 DNA sequence: TGTGCCAGCAATCAACTAGCTAGGGACAATGAGCAGTTCTTC. The chain joins TRBV5-6 to TRBJ2-1, with D tentatively TRBD2 (6 bases). The CDR3 contains 14 residues. Germline CDR1 is SGHDT and CDR2 is YYEEEE. The V and J ends lost 6 bases and 5 bases respectively, with 15 bases between them.

The rearrangement uses TRBV7-9 and TRBJ1-2, with D possibly being TRBD1 (6 bases). From germline, CDR1 is SEHNR and CDR2 FQNEAQ (reference sequence). CDR3 size: 12 residues. Trimming removed 4 bases at V and 8 bases at J, with 11 bases between. CDR3 amino acids: CASSSPGAGYTF. The CDR3 nucleotides are TGTGCCAGCAGCTCCCCAGGGGCCGGCTACACCTTC.

The chain employs TRBV5-1 and TRBJ1-1; D is possibly TRBD1 (6 bases). The CDR3 is made up of 16 amino acids. Germline CDR1 SGHRS, CDR2 YFSETQ. V was shortened by 5 bases and J by 1 base, with 18 bases between the two germline ends. CDR3 bases: TGCGCCAGCAGTTATTTCTCGACAGGACAGAACACTGAAGCTTTCTTT. Translating it yields CASSYFSTGQNTEAFF.

This clone came up a few times. The chain combines TRBV7-3 with TRBJ2-7; 9 bases line up with TRBD2. V shed 5 bases, J shed 4 bases, and the junction held 12 bases outside the gene matches. Germline CDR1 is SGHTA and CDR2 is FQGTGA. There are 16 residues in the CDR3. DNA of the CDR3: TGTGCCAGCAGCCGGAGCGGGGGACTAGCTCCGTACGAGCAGTACTTC. As protein: CASSRSGGLAPYEQYF.

The rearrangement joins TRBV6-5 to TRBJ1-6, with TRBD1 matching over 8 bases. Germline values: CDR1 MNHEY, CDR2 SVGAGI. The CDR3 is 15 amino acids. After removal of 6 bases from V and 10 bases from J, the junction contained 11 bases not matched to a gene. The CDR3 nucleotides read TGTGCCAGCAGACCGCCCGGGACAGGTTCCTCACCCCTCCACTTT. Amino acid sequence: CASRPPGTGSSPLHF.

The gene calls are TRBV10-1 and TRBJ1-6; D is possibly TRBD1 (5 bases). Germline V gives CDR1 WNHNN, CDR2 SYGVQD (reference sequence). This CDR3 spans 12 amino acids. Trimming shortened V by 10 bases and J by 8 bases, and 12 bases separated the two germline ends. The CDR3 reads CANTGRDSPLHF. Written as DNA, the CDR3 is TGCGCCAATACAGGCAGGGATTCACCCCTCCACTTT.

This clone came up a few times. This chain links TRBV6-5 with TRBJ2-3; 7 bases agree with TRBD2. The V and J ends lost 2 bases and 1 base, in that order; junction bases with no gene match: 6. CDR3 length: 16 amino acids. Germline V gene lookup returns CDR1 MNHEY and CDR2 SVGAGI. CDR3 DNA sequence: TGTGCCAGCAGTTACGACAGACTAGCACGCACAGATACGCAGTATTTT. This codes for CASSYDRLARTDTQYF.

The CDR3 here is CASSLRGRTNEKLFF. The CDR3 coding sequence is TGTGCCAGCAGCCTCAGGGGGCGAACTAATGAAAAACTGTTTTTT. The rearrangement links TRBV2 to TRBJ1-4; 8 positions agree with TRBD1. The CDR3 runs 15 residues. The V and J ends lost 6 bases and 1 base, in that order; junction bases with no gene match: 4. Germline values: CDR1 SNHLY, CDR2 FYNNEI.

This rearrangement joins TRBV5-6 to TRBJ1-2; D may be TRBD1 (5 bases). This CDR3 has 14 amino acids. CDR1 and CDR2 (germline): SGHDT, YYEEEE. V shed 3 bases and J shed 7 bases, with 16 bases lying between them. As DNA, the CDR3 is TGTGCCAGCAGCTCTGATGACCCCGGGGGTGGCTACACCTTC. This encodes CASSSDDPGGGYTF.

Comment on this clone: Within the sample, other DNA sequences also encode this same CDR3. The chain employs TRBV7-2 and TRBJ1-1; no clear D gene. The CDR3 contains 14 residues. CDR1 and CDR2 from the germline V gene are SGHTA and FQGNSA. Trimming cost V 1 base and J 0 bases, with 6 bases left between them. In DNA form, the CDR3 reads TGTGCCAGCAGCTTAGTTGCGGTGAACACTGAAGCTTTCTTT. Translated: CASSLVAVNTEAFF.

The chain uses TRBV20-1 and TRBJ2-7; 10 nucleotides match TRBD2. Germline CDR1 DFQATT, CDR2 SNEGSKA (reference sequence). The CDR3 totals 15 residues. Trimming removed 3 bases from V and 6 bases from J; junction bases left unmatched: 11. CDR3 protein: CSASGLASGSVEQYF. The CDR3 coding sequence is TGCAGTGCTAGTGGCTTAGCTAGCGGGAGTGTCGAGCAGTACTTC.

Turning to this clone: The same CDR3 can be traced to other DNA sequences in this sample. V is TRBV9 and J is TRBJ2-7, with 8 bases that match TRBD1. The germline gives CDR1 SGDLS, CDR2 YYNGEE. The CDR3 is 14 amino acids. The V gene end was trimmed by 3 bases and the J gene end by 2 bases; junction bases not matched to a gene: 4. CDR3 in amino acids: CASSAGTGTYEQYF. DNA of the CDR3: TGTGCCAGCAGCGCCGGGACAGGCACCTACGAGCAGTACTTC.

The rearrangement links TRBV30 to TRBJ2-3; D might be TRBD2 (5 bases). CDR3 size: 13 residues. With 3 bases removed from V and 4 bases from J, the gap between germline ends came to 11 bases. The germline V gene encodes CDR1 GTSNPN and CDR2 SVGIG (reference sequence). For the CDR3, the DNA is TGTGCCTGGAGCCGGGGAGTTGCAGATACGCAGTATTTT. Amino acid sequence: CAWSRGVADTQYF.

This chain connects TRBV28 to TRBJ1-1, with no clear D. This CDR3 spans 13 amino acids. V lost 1 base, J lost 2 bases, and 5 bases lay in between. Looked up from germline, CDR1 is MDHEN and CDR2 is SYDVKM. CDR3: CASSLYSNTEAFF. CDR3 bases: TGTGCCAGCAGTTTATATTCAAACACTGAAGCTTTCTTT.

The chain uses TRBV24-1 and TRBJ2-7, with 10 bases that match TRBD2. The ends lost 5 bases at V and 2 bases at J; junction bases unmatched: 5. The germline V gene has CDR1 KGHDR and CDR2 SFDVKD. The CDR3 contains 15 residues. The CDR3 protein is CATSVGLAGAYEQYF. CDR3 DNA sequence: TGTGCCACCAGTGTTGGCCTAGCGGGAGCCTACGAGCAGTACTTC.

This clone was recorded only once. V and J are TRBV11-3 and TRBJ2-3; 8 bases match TRBD2. Trimming took 5 bases from V and 5 from J; bases not matched to a gene: 9. The germline V gene has CDR1 SGHNT and CDR2 YENEEA. CDR3 length: 15 amino acids. The CDR3 region is CASSPQGSGEDTQYF. CDR3 sequence (DNA): TGTGCCAGCAGCCCCCAGGGTAGCGGGGAAGATACGCAGTATTTT.

This chain joins TRBV7-8 and TRBJ1-5; D gene unclear. The germline V and J ends were trimmed by 5 bases and 3 bases, with 8 bases remaining between them. Per germline, CDR1 SGHVS and CDR2 FQNEAQ. The CDR3 runs 13 residues. The DNA for the CDR3 is TGTGCCAGCAGCGCGGGAAACAATCAGCCCCAGCATTTT. Its translation is CASSAGNNQPQHF.

The chain uses TRBV9 and TRBJ2-1; 13 positions match TRBD2. This CDR3 region has 16 residues. Trimming took 4 bases from V and 4 from J; bases not matched to a gene: 5. The V gene's germline CDR1 is SGDLS and CDR2 YYNGEE. The CDR3 nucleotides read TGTGCCAGCAGCCGCGGGACTAGCGGGATGTACAATGAGCAGTTCTTC. The encoded protein is CASSRGTSGMYNEQFF.

In its sample, this clone was seen once. V usage is TRBV7-8 and J usage is TRBJ1-2, with 7 bases that match TRBD1. CDR1 SGHVS and CDR2 FQNEAQ come from the germline V gene. CDR3 length: 17 residues. J was trimmed by 0 bases and V by 1 base; bases with no gene match: 8. This CDR3 reads CASSLVYGTDTNYGYTF. CDR3 nucleotides: TGTGCCAGCAGCTTAGTATACGGGACAGATACTAACTATGGCTACACCTTC.

The chain has TRBV18 and TRBJ1-6, with a possible D match to TRBD1 (6 bases). The CDR3 totals 14 residues. V was clipped by 3 bases and J by 7 bases, with 10 bases between them. Looked up from germline, CDR1 is KGHSH and CDR2 is LQKENI. Here the CDR3 DNA reads TGTGCCAGCTCACCCTTACAGGGAAATTCACCCCTCCACTTT. Amino acid sequence: CASSPLQGNSPLHF.

This rearrangement joins TRBV28 to TRBJ2-2, with D possibly matching TRBD2 (6 bases). Trimming removed 6 bases from V and 3 bases from J, with 20 bases in between. The CDR3 is 17 amino acids. Germline-derived CDR1 and CDR2 are MDHEN and SYDVKM. CDR3 sequence reads: CASRLEAWDSYTGELFF. CDR3 bases: TGTGCCAGCAGATTGGAAGCCTGGGACTCCTACACCGGGGAGCTGTTTTTT.

This clone was observed once. The same CDR3 also results from other DNA sequences found in this sample. This chain uses TRBV7-2 with TRBJ1-3; 8 bases are a match to TRBD1. V shed 2 bases, J shed 1 base, and the junction held 1 base outside the gene matches. Germline CDR1 SGHTA, CDR2 FQGNSA. The CDR3 sequence is 15 residues long. The DNA of the CDR3 is TGTGCCAGCAGCTTAACAGGGGGTTCTGGAAACACCATATATTTT. Translation: CASSLTGGSGNTIYF.